This is a list of T cell receptor beta chains from one sample in a study of T cell responses to AZD1222 COVID-19 vaccine. Profiled with immunoSEQ multiplex PCR; TCRdb holds only in-frame clones, not every one. The sample lists over 120,000 clones, roughly 88% occurring once. Source: peripheral blood, taken 28 days after the second dose of the MenACWY control vaccine. All receptors derive from an adult who received the MenACWY meningococcal vaccine as a control. CDR3s include the opening cysteine and the closing phenylalanine or tryptophan. The D gene is left open where the match is weak. Only part of the rows carry a size: once, few, many, or a class if the clone is expanded.

V gene	D gene	clone size	J gene	CDR3 protein	CDR3 DNA
TRBV10-3	-	-	TRBJ1-3	CAISESGNTIYF	TGTGCCATCAGTGAAAGTGGAAACACCATATATTTT
TRBV27	TRBD2	-	TRBJ2-3	CASSPLAGGSTDTQYF	TGTGCCAGCAGTCCGTTAGCGGGGGGTAGCACAGATACGCAGTATTTT
TRBV9	TRBD2	few	TRBJ2-1	CASSPLVAGENNEQFF	TGTGCCAGCAGCCCCCTGGTAGCGGGAGAAAACAATGAGCAGTTCTTC
TRBV28	TRBD1	-	TRBJ1-1	CASSSRTGWAFF	TGTGCCAGCAGTTCTCGGACAGGGTGGGCTTTCTTT
TRBV28	TRBD2	-	TRBJ2-3	CASSFMTSGRAADTQYF	TGTGCCAGCAGCTTCATGACTAGCGGGAGGGCGGCAGATACGCAGTATTTT
TRBV2	-	-	TRBJ2-7	CASTRRVGQAAYEQYF	TGTGCCAGCACTAGACGTGTTGGGCAGGCGGCCTACGAGCAGTACTTC
TRBV6-5	-	once	TRBJ1-5	CASSPDRSNQPQHF	TGTGCCAGCAGTCCCGACAGGAGCAATCAGCCCCAGCATTTT
TRBV6-1	-	-	TRBJ2-7	CASSSISGSYEQYF	TGTGCCAGCAGTAGCATTAGCGGCTCCTACGAGCAGTACTTC
TRBV5-4	TRBD1	-	TRBJ1-2	CASRGQGAYGYTF	TGTGCCAGCAGGGGACAGGGGGCTTATGGCTACACCTTC
TRBV4-1	TRBD1	-	TRBJ1-5	CASSQGYRQGREQPQHF	TGCGCCAGCAGCCAAGGATACCGACAGGGGAGAGAACAGCCCCAGCATTTT
TRBV20-1	-	-	TRBJ2-7	CSAVFSYEQYF	TGCAGTGCTGTATTCTCCTACGAGCAGTACTTC
TRBV6-5	-	-	TRBJ2-5	CASTKEQAQETQYF	TGTGCCAGCACCAAAGAGCAGGCCCAAGAGACCCAGTACTTC
TRBV7-3	TRBD2	-	TRBJ2-3	CASSVTSGKSDTQYF	TGTGCCAGCAGCGTGACTAGCGGGAAATCAGATACGCAGTATTTT
TRBV11-2	-	-	TRBJ1-5	CASSLVPEGNQPQHF	TGTGCCAGCAGCTTAGTGCCCGAGGGTAATCAGCCCCAGCATTTT
TRBV7-2	-	-	TRBJ1-4	CASSAQPVGANEKLFF	TGTGCCAGCAGCGCCCAACCCGTTGGTGCTAATGAAAAACTGTTTTTT
TRBV27	TRBD2	-	TRBJ2-1	CASSLTVPGLAGFFEQFF	TGTGCCAGCAGTCTGACAGTACCCGGACTAGCGGGATTCTTTGAGCAGTTCTTC
TRBV4-1	-	-	TRBJ2-1	CASSHRDDGNNEQFF	TGCGCCAGCAGCCACCGGGACGACGGTAACAATGAGCAGTTCTTC
TRBV18	TRBD2	-	TRBJ2-7	CASSSSGTYEQYF	TGTGCCAGCTCGTCTAGCGGGACCTACGAGCAGTACTTC
TRBV6-4	TRBD2	-	TRBJ2-3	CASSRTSGLADTQYF	TGTGCCAGCAGTCGGACTAGCGGGCTGGCAGATACGCAGTATTTT
TRBV19	-	-	TRBJ1-5	CASSPVGNQPQHF	TGTGCCAGTAGTCCGGTTGGCAATCAGCCCCAGCATTTT